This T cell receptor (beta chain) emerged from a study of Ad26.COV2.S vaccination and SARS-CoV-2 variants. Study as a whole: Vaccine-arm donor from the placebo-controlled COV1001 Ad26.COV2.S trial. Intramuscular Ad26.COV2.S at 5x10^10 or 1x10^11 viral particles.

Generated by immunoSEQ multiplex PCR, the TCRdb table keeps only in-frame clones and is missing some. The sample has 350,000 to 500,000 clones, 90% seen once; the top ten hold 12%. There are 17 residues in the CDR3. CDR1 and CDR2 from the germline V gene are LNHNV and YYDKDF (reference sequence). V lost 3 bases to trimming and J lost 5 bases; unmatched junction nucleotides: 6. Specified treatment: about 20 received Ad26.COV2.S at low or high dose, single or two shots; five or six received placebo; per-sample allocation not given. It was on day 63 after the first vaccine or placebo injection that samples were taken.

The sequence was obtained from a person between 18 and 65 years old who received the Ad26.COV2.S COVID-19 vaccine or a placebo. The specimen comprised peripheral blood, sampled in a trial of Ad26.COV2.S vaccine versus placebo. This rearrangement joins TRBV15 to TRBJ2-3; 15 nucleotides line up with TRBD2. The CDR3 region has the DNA TGTGCCACCAGCAGTCCTTGGACTAGCGGGAGGGAAGATACGCAGTATTTT. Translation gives CATSSPWTSGREDTQYF.